This T cell receptor (beta chain) was captured in a study of vaccination effects on CD4 cells after COVID-19. Regarding the study as a whole: Only a single clone (1 of 255 vaccine-induced clones in healthy vaccinees) cross-reacted with common cold coronaviruses.

Viral peptide pools were used in the ViraFEST assay to expand antigen-specific CD4+ T cells, and sequencing came afterward. Following a roughly 9-day culture, CD4+ T cells were purified. Vaccinees lacked prior SARS-CoV-2 infection and tested negative for nucleocapsid antibodies. Researchers reported culturing 2.1 million or so PBMC in each well, adding approximately 10 IU/ml IL-2 and approximately 10 ug/ml peptides. It was on days 3 and 7 that half the medium was replaced with IL-2 medium. With respect to this clone: The target antigen is unknown.

CDR1 and CDR2 from the germline V gene are GTSNPN and SVGIG (reference sequence). Trimming cost V 3 bases and J 5 bases, with 14 bases left between them. The CDR3 consists of 14 residues. This table comes from immunoSEQ multiplex PCR, and its TCRdb copy is limited to in-frame clones, with some not included. Among tens of thousands of clones listed, 70% were seen once. The chain couples TRBV30 to TRBJ2-1; the D gene is possibly TRBD1 (6 bases). This TCR derives from a human donor who received a COVID-19 vaccine. The sample was CD4+ T cells from PBMCs cultured with SARS-CoV-2 spike peptides, taken before COVID-19 vaccination. The CDR3 reads CAWRLWGLNNEQFF. The CDR3 DNA is TGTGCCTGGAGATTATGGGGGCTCAACAATGAGCAGTTCTTC.